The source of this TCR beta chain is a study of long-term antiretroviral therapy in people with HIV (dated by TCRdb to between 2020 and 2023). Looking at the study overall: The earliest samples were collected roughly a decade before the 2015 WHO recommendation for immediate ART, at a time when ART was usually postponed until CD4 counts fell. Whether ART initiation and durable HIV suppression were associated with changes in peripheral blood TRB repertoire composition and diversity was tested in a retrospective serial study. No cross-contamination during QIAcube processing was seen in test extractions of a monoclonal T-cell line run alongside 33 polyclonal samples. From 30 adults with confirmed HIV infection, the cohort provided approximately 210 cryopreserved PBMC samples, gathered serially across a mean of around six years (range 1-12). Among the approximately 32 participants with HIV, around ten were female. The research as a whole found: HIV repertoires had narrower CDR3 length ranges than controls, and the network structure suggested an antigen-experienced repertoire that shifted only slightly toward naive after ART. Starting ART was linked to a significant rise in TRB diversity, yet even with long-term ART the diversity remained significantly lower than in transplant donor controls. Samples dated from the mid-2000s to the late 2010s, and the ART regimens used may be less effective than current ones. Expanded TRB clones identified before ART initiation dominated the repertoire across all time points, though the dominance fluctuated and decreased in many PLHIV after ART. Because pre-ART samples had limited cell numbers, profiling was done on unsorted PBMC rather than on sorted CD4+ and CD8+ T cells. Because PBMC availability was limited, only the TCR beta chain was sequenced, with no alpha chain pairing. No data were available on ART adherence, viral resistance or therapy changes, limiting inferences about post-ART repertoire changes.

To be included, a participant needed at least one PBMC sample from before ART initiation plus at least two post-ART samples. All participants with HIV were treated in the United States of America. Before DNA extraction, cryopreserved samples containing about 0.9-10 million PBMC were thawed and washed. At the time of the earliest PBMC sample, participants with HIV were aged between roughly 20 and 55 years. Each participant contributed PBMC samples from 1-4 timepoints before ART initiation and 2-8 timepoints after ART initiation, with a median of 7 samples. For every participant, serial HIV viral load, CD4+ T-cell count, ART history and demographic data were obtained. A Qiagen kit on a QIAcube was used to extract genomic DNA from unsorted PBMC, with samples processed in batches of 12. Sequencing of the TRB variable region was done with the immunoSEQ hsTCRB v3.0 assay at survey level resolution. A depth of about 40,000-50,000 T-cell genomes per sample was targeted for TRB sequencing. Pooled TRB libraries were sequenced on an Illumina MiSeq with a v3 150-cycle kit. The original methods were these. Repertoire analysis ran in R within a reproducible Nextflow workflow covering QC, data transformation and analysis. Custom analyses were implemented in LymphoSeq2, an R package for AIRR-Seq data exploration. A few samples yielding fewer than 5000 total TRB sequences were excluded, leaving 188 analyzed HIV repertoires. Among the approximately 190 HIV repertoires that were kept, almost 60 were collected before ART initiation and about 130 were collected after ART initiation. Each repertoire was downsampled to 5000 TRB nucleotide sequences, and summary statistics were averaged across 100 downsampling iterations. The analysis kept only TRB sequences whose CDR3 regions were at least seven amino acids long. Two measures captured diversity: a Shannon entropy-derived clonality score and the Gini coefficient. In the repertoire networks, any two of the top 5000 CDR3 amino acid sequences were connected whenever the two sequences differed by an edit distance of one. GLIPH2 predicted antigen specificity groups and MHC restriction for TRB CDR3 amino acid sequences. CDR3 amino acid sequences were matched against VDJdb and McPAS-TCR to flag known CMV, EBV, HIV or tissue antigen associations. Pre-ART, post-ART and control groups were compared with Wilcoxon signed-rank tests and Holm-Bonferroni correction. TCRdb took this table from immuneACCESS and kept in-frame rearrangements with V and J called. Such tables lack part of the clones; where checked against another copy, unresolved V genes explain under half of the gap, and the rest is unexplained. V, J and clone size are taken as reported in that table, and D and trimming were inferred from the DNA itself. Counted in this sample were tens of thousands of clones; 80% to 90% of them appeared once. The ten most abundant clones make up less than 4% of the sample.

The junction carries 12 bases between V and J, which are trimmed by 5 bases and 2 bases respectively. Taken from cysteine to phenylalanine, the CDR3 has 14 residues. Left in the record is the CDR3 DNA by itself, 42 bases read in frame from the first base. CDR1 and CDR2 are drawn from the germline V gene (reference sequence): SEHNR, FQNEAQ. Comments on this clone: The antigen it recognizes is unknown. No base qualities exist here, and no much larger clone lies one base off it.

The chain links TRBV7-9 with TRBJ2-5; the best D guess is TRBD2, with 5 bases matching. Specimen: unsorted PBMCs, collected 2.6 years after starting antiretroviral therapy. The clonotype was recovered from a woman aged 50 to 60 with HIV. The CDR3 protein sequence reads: CASSRSGTQETQYF. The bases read TGTGCCAGCAGCCGCAGCGGCACACAAGAGACCCAGTACTTC.